The 20 T cell receptor beta chains given below trace back to one sample, sequenced in a study of T cells in Graves' hyperthyroidism and ophthalmopathy (dated by TCRdb to the late 2010s). The library relied on multiplex PCR. Data came from an Illumina HiSeq 2000. The TCR beta CDR3 regions were amplified from the RNA transcripts. A first-round RT-PCR of the TCR CDR3 used the HTBI primer set with the Qiagen OneStep RT-PCR kit. The public reads were quality trimmed at Q25 with fastp and then assembled into clones with MiXCR by TCRdb, keeping productive beta chains. Identical CDR3 proteins give one entry, which carries the most common genes and DNA. This sample gives a few hundred thousand distinct CDR3 sequences in total; about half of them show up just once. In total, the top ten clones hold about 7.8% of the sample. Sequencing input: peripheral blood or thyroid tissue (not recorded which). The receptors come from a woman under 30 with Graves' hyperthyroidism.

This sequence joins TRBV2 and TRBJ1-4, with TRBD1 identical over 7 bases. Germline loops: CDR1 SNHLY, CDR2 FYNNEI. CDR3 length equals 16 residues. The trim removed 4 bases at V and 5 bases at J, leaving 10 bases unmatched. CDR3 residues: CASSATQGESNEKLFF. The CDR3 bases are TGTGCCAGCAGTGCCACCCAGGGGGAGTCGAATGAAAAACTGTTTTTT.

This clonotype was counted many times. The chain has TRBV7-9 and TRBJ2-2, with 8 bases aligning to TRBD1. V was clipped by 3 bases and J by 1 base; unmatched bases: 1. The CDR3 sequence is 15 residues long. Germline lookup yields CDR1 SEHNR and CDR2 FQNEAQ (reference sequence). The CDR3 protein is CASSLGQVNTGELFF. The CDR3 DNA reads as TGTGCCAGCAGCTTGGGACAGGTGAACACCGGGGAGCTGTTTTTT.

A note on this clonotype: Possible read error: a much larger clone is one base away. The CDR3 DNA reads TGTGCCGGCAGCCAAGACGTCGCTCTGAACACCGGGGAGCTGTTTTTT. This translates into CAGSQDVALNTGELFF. J is TRBJ2-2 and V is TRBV7-9; D is undetermined. The germline V gene encodes CDR1 SEHNR and CDR2 FQNEAQ (reference sequence). The CDR3 length is 16 residues.

The V call is TRBV7-9, the J call TRBJ2-2; 7 nucleotides agree with TRBD1. J lost 8 bases, V lost 8 bases, and 14 bases had no gene match. This CDR3 spans 15 amino acids. Germline V gene lookup returns CDR1 SEHNR and CDR2 FQNEAQ (reference sequence). The CDR3 loop reads CASGKGAGNSGELFF. CDR3 DNA sequence: TGTGCCAGCGGGAAGGGGGCAGGCAACTCTGGGGAGCTGTTTTTT.

At least ten counts were recorded for this clonotype. The chain couples TRBV6-2 or TRBV6-3 to TRBJ2-5; no clear D gene. The CDR3 is 13 residues long. Germline lookup yields CDR1 MNHEY and CDR2 SVGEGT. Trimming took 6 bases from V and 4 from J, leaving 12 bases between them. In DNA form, the CDR3 reads TGTGCCAGCAGAGTGTCACAAAGAGAGACCCAGTACTTC. Encoded protein: CASRVSQRETQYF.

This clonotype was recorded a few times. The chain has TRBV19 and TRBJ2-7; D is ambiguous. The germline V and J ends were trimmed by 3 bases and 3 bases, with 18 bases remaining between them. The CDR3 is 16 amino acids. Germline V lookup: CDR1 LNHDA, CDR2 SQIVND (reference sequence). CDR3 region: CASSIFKTSRLYEQYF. As DNA, the CDR3 is TGTGCCAGTAGTATTTTTAAGACAAGTCGGCTCTACGAGCAGTACTTC.

The rearrangement joins TRBV4-3 to TRBJ2-7, with a weak D call TRBD1 (6 bases). Germline V CDR1 and CDR2: LGHNA, YSLEER. Trimming removed 0 bases at V and 5 bases at J, with 17 bases between. The CDR3 is made up of 16 amino acids. CDR3 DNA: TGCGCCAGCAGCCAAGATCGGGCAGGGGTTTACGACGAGCAGTACTTC. Protein: CASSQDRAGVYDEQYF.

The sample holds many counts of this clonotype. The rearrangement uses TRBV2 and TRBJ1-2; D call uncertain. There are 13 residues in the CDR3. The V gene's germline CDR1 is SNHLY and CDR2 FYNNEI. Trimming stripped 4 bases from V and 3 bases from J, with 9 bases between. CDR3 region: CASSVGVDYGYTF. The CDR3 DNA follows: TGTGCCAGCAGTGTAGGAGTCGACTATGGCTACACCTTC.

This chain uses TRBV4-1 with TRBJ1-1, with a weak D call TRBD1 (5 bases). Germline CDR1 MGHRA, CDR2 YSYEKL. V was cut by 2 bases and J by 0 bases, with 13 bases left in between. The CDR3 is 16 residues long. The CDR3 DNA follows: TGCGCCAGCAGCCAACCCGGCCGGGGGATGAACACTGAAGCTTTCTTT. It yields the protein CASSQPGRGMNTEAFF.

This clonotype occurred many times. The chain uses TRBV5-1 and TRBJ1-1; 7 bases match TRBD1. J gave up 1 base and V 4 bases, and 10 bases lay outside the gene matches. Germline-derived CDR1 and CDR2 are SGHRS and YFSETQ. CDR3 length: 16 residues. CDR3: CASSQGTVAPNTEAFF. The CDR3 DNA reads as TGCGCCAGCAGCCAGGGGACAGTCGCCCCGAACACTGAAGCTTTCTTT.

The V call is TRBV13, the J call TRBJ1-2; D unresolved. The V and J ends lost 3 bases and 12 bases respectively, with 20 bases between them. The CDR3 runs 14 residues. Germline values: CDR1 PRHDT, CDR2 FYEKMQ (reference sequence). The CDR3 sequence: CASSLIPGIAWHTF. The CDR3 DNA sequence: TGTGCCAGCAGCTTGATCCCGGGGATAGCCTGGCACACCTTC.

This clonotype showed up just once. V is TRBV15 and J is TRBJ2-5; tentative D call: TRBD1 (5 bases). This CDR3 has 13 residues. The V end lost 1 base, the J end lost 3 bases, and 6 bases lay between the germline ends. Germline V lookup: CDR1 LNHNV, CDR2 YYDKDF (reference sequence). The CDR3 reads CATSRGREETQYF. The CDR3 DNA reads as TGTGCCACCAGCAGAGGCAGGGAAGAGACCCAGTACTTC.

This chain links TRBV18 with TRBJ2-7, with D perhaps TRBD1 or TRBD2 (5 bases each). Per germline, CDR1 KGHSH and CDR2 LQKENI. This CDR3 has 16 amino acids. V was cut by 1 base and J by 0 bases, with 13 bases left in between. CDR3 region: CASSPRSEGFSYEQYF. CDR3 nucleotide sequence: TGTGCCAGCTCACCACGGAGCGAGGGGTTCTCCTACGAGCAGTACTTC.

V and J are TRBV20-1 and TRBJ1-2; D remains unclear. V was clipped by 3 bases and J by 3 bases, with 11 bases between them. Per the germline V gene, CDR1 is DFQATT and CDR2 is SNEGSKA (reference sequence). The CDR3 covers 13 residues. The CDR3 bases are TGCAGTGCTAGCGCGGTGTCTGACTATGGCTACACCTTC. Protein sequence: CSASAVSDYGYTF.

This chain links TRBV5-5 with TRBJ1-5; TRBD1 might be the D (5 bases). The CDR3 is 13 residues long. Germline V gene lookup returns CDR1 SGHKS and CDR2 YYEKEE (reference sequence). V lost 2 bases and J lost 14, with 17 bases in between. CDR3 amino acids: CASSFQLADNEHF. For the CDR3, the DNA is TGTGCCAGCAGCTTTCAACTAGCGGACAATGAGCATTTT.

The J gene is TRBJ1-5, the V gene TRBV29-1; 10 bases align to TRBD1. Per germline, CDR1 SQVTM and CDR2 ANQGSEA. Unmatched junction bases numbered 6, after V lost 4 bases and J lost 6 bases. This CDR3 region has 14 residues. The CDR3 sequence is CSVGDRGGGQPQHF. The CDR3 nucleotides read TGCAGCGTTGGGGACAGGGGTGGCGGTCAGCCCCAGCATTTT.

The rearrangement links TRBV2 to TRBJ1-5; 10 bases fit TRBD1. The CDR3 runs 15 residues. Germline loops: CDR1 SNHLY, CDR2 FYNNEI. V lost 5 bases and J lost 3; bases outside the gene matches: 4. The DNA of the CDR3 is TGTGCCAGCAGTCCGACAGGGGGCAACAATCAGCCCCAGCATTTT. Translating it yields CASSPTGGNNQPQHF. The full variable domain, rest sourced from reference TRBV2 and TRBJ1-5, is EPEVTQTPSHQVTQMGQEVILRCVPISNHLYFYWYRQILGQKVEFLVSFYNNEISEKSEIFDDQFSVERPDGSNFTLKIRSTKLEDSAMYFCASSPTGGNNQPQHFGDGTRLSIL.

This clonotype was recorded many times. The gene calls are TRBV5-5 and TRBJ1-1, with D possibly being TRBD1 (5 bases). Between the trimmed V and J ends, which lost 4 bases and 2 bases, there was a span of 15 bases. Germline V lookup: CDR1 SGHKS, CDR2 YYEKEE (reference sequence). The CDR3 is 15 residues long. In nucleotides, the CDR3 is TGTGCCAGCAGCGCATCTAGGGGAGCTAACACTGAAGCTTTCTTT. It specifies CASSASRGANTEAFF.

The count of this clonotype is one. With a much larger clone just one base away, this may be a read error. Given the absence of the conserved phenylalanine or tryptophan at the CDR3 end, a read error is likely. The chain couples TRBV12-3 or TRBV12-4 to TRBJ1-1; no clear D. CDR3 length: 14 amino acids. V lost 8 bases to trimming and J lost 1 base, with 14 bases between them. The CDR3 nucleotides read TGTGCCAGCCGGTCGAGGGCTTGGAACACTGAAGCTTTCCTT. It translates to CASRSRAWNTEAFL.

A note on this clonotype: A read error is possible here, since a much larger clone lies one base away. This chain connects TRBV11-3 to TRBJ1-3; the D is unclear. This CDR3 spans 16 amino acids. Germline loops: CDR1 SGHNT, CDR2 YENEEA. The CDR3 loop reads CASSLDRQTPGNTVYF. CDR3 nucleotide sequence: TGTGCCAGCAGCTTAGATCGCCAAACACCCGGAAACACCGTATATTTT.